These 16 T cell receptor beta chains came from one sample sequenced in a study of blood T cell repertoires in COVID-19. Using immunoSEQ multiplex PCR, the repertoire was profiled, and TCRdb retains in-frame clones only, with some absent. The repertoire holds roughly 250,000 clones, around nine tenths seen once, with about 9.8% in the top ten. Specimen: peripheral blood. Receptors originate from a man aged 40-49 years who had recovered from COVID-19.

V gene TRBV9 combines with J gene TRBJ1-4; weak D call: TRBD1 (6 bases). Germline assignment: CDR1 SGDLS and CDR2 YYNGEE. V was shortened by 3 bases and J by 4 bases, with 13 bases between the two germline ends. This CDR3 has 15 residues. The DNA of the CDR3 is TGTGCCAGCAGCGCCCCGACAGGCCGTAATGAAAAACTGTTTTTT. As protein: CASSAPTGRNEKLFF.

The rearrangement uses TRBV19 and TRBJ2-1; 10 positions agree with TRBD2. There are 15 residues in the CDR3. With 7 bases clipped from V and 7 bases from J, the junction kept 10 bases outside the gene matches. CDR1 and CDR2 from the germline V gene are LNHDA and SQIVND (reference sequence). CDR3: CASTASGGLWNEQFF. CDR3 DNA: TGTGCCAGTACCGCTAGCGGGGGCCTTTGGAATGAGCAGTTCTTC.

This chain links TRBV7-9 with TRBJ2-3, with D possibly matching TRBD2 (6 bases). Germline V gives CDR1 SEHNR, CDR2 FQNEAQ (reference sequence). V was pared by 7 bases and J by 2 bases, with 16 bases between. There are 15 residues in the CDR3. CDR3 nucleotides: TGTGCCAGCATTGGCGGGGCGTTCTACACAGATACGCAGTATTTT. Protein product: CASIGGAFYTDTQYF.

The chain has TRBV7-9 and TRBJ2-1; 9 positions agree with TRBD1. The V gene's germline CDR1 is SEHNR and CDR2 FQNEAQ (reference sequence). V dropped 5 bases and J dropped 4; count of bases not matched to a gene: 6. CDR3 length equals 15 residues. CDR3 nucleotides: TGTGCCAGCAGCCCGCGGGACAGGGCATACAATGAGCAGTTCTTC. Translating it yields CASSPRDRAYNEQFF.

V and J are TRBV5-6 and TRBJ2-3, with TRBD2 as a possible D gene (6 bases). This CDR3 spans 13 amino acids. V lost 3 bases and J lost 1, with 6 bases in between. The germline CDR1 and CDR2 sequences are SGHDT and YYEEEE. This CDR3 reads CASSWGGTDTQYF. The CDR3 DNA follows: TGTGCCAGCAGCTGGGGGGGCACAGATACGCAGTATTTT.

The gene calls are TRBV14 and TRBJ1-5; TRBD1 might be the D (6 bases). The CDR3 covers 18 residues. Looked up from germline, CDR1 is SGHDN and CDR2 is FVKESK. Trimming left V 3 bases short and J 2 bases short, with 20 bases between. The CDR3 DNA is TGTGCCAGCAGCCATCCGAGTTTACAGGGCAGGGGCAATCAGCCCCAGCATTTT. The encoded protein is CASSHPSLQGRGNQPQHF.

V is TRBV29-1 and J is TRBJ1-2; no reliable D call. Germline-derived CDR1 and CDR2 are SQVTM and ANQGSEA. The V end lost 7 bases, the J end lost 6 bases, and 12 bases lay between the germline ends. The CDR3 has 11 residues. The CDR3 sequence is CSGTSGDGYTF. The CDR3 nucleotides read TGCAGCGGGACTTCCGGCGATGGCTACACCTTC.

As DNA, the CDR3 is TGTGCCAGCAGTCTCTACAGGGGAGTCTACACCTTC. Its protein is CASSLYRGVYTF. The chain employs TRBV12-3 or TRBV12-4 and TRBJ1-2, with TRBD1 matching 7 bases. This CDR3 comprises 12 residues. Germline trimming cut 5 bases from V and 10 bases from J; bases unmatched to any gene: 7.

The V call is TRBV5-4, the J call TRBJ1-4; TRBD1 might be the D (5 bases). CDR1 is SGHNT, CDR2 YYREEE, per germline (reference sequence). CDR3 length: 14 amino acids. Trimming took off 2 bases at V and 2 bases at J, with 7 bases between the two ends. The CDR3 bases are TGTGCCAGCAGCTTAGCAGGGACTAATGAAAAACTGTTTTTT. Amino acids: CASSLAGTNEKLFF.

The V and J genes are TRBV27 and TRBJ2-1; TRBD2 agrees at 8 bases. With V trimmed by 6 bases and J by 0 bases, 4 bases remained unmatched. CDR3 length equals 15 residues. Germline V gene sequence: CDR1 MNHEY, CDR2 SMNVEV (reference sequence). The DNA for the CDR3 is TGTGCCAGCAGGGGTAGCGGGACCTCCTACAATGAGCAGTTCTTC. This sequence encodes CASRGSGTSYNEQFF.

The rearrangement links TRBV5-1 to TRBJ2-5; tentative D call: TRBD1 (6 bases). CDR3 size: 15 residues. Trimming left V 4 bases short and J 3 bases short, with 16 bases between. CDR1 is SGHRS, CDR2 YFSETQ, per germline. This CDR3 is CASSPRDEGEETQYF. The CDR3, as DNA: TGCGCCAGCAGCCCCCGTGACGAGGGGGAAGAGACCCAGTACTTC.

The sample holds one count of this clone. The chain carries TRBV5-1 and TRBJ2-1, with TRBD2 identical over 12 bases. Germline loops: CDR1 SGHRS, CDR2 YFSETQ. The length of the CDR3 is 17 residues. V trimming: 4 bases; J trimming: 0 bases; junction bases outside the gene matches: 5. The CDR3 DNA is TGCGCCAGCAGCCTAGGACTAGCGGGGACCTCCTACAATGAGCAGTTCTTC. Translated: CASSLGLAGTSYNEQFF.

The genes are TRBV4-3 and TRBJ2-3, with 8 bases identical to TRBD2. V lost 1 base and J lost 6; bases outside the gene matches: 9. Germline V gene lookup returns CDR1 LGHNA and CDR2 YSLEER. This CDR3 comprises 16 residues. CDR3 loop: CASSQVPAGGRDTQYF. CDR3 nucleotides: TGCGCCAGCAGCCAAGTCCCGGCGGGAGGCCGGGATACGCAGTATTTT.

This chain uses TRBV18 with TRBJ2-3; the match to TRBD2 covers 14 bases. This CDR3 contains 20 residues. With 5 bases clipped from V and 8 bases from J, the junction kept 21 bases outside the gene matches. Germline V gives CDR1 KGHSH, CDR2 LQKENI. The DNA of the CDR3 is TGTGCCAGCTCAGGAAACCGGGACACGGGACTAGCGGGGGCCCACGGTACGCAGTATTTT. This sequence encodes CASSGNRDTGLAGAHGTQYF.

The V gene is TRBV5-4, the J gene TRBJ2-2; tentative D call: TRBD1 (5 bases). Trimming removed 4 bases from V and 0 bases from J, with 13 bases in between. The CDR3 is 16 amino acids. Germline-derived CDR1 and CDR2 are SGHNT and YYREEE (reference sequence). In DNA, the CDR3 is TGTGCCAGCAGCAAAAACAGGCGAACGAACACCGGGGAGCTGTTTTTT. It codes for CASSKNRRTNTGELFF.

This chain joins TRBV30 and TRBJ1-6; the match to TRBD1 covers 10 bases. Germline loops: CDR1 GTSNPN, CDR2 SVGIG (reference sequence). The CDR3 is made up of 14 amino acids. V was pared by 2 bases and J by 10 bases, with 5 bases of the junction left unmatched. The CDR3, as DNA: TGTGCCTGGAGTCGGACAGGGGGTTTCTCACCCCTCCACTTT. Its protein product is CAWSRTGGFSPLHF. The variable domain in full, completed from reference TRBV30 and TRBJ1-6, reads SQTIHQWPATLVQPVGSPLSLECTVEGTSNPNLYWYRQAAGRGLQLLFYSVGIGQISSEVPQNLSASRPQDRQFILSSKKLLLSDSGFYLCAWSRTGGFSPLHFGNGTRLTVT.